The sequence of this TCR beta chain was determined in a study of response to subunit inactivated influenza vaccine. TCRdb used MiXCR to reprocess the RT-PCR reads, holding one entry per CDR3 protein. The table records under 550,000 distinct CDR3 sequences, about 8% of them present only once. General observations from the study: Every seasonal influenza vaccination brings in few new T cells, the authors suggested.

This CDR3 has 14 amino acids. The V end lost 1 base, the J end lost 5 bases, and 9 bases lay between the germline ends. Germline V gives CDR1 MNHNS, CDR2 SASEGT. This clonotype was observed a few times. Its cognate antigen is unknown. The J gene is TRBJ2-1, the V gene TRBV6-1; D uncertain. The sample consisted of PBMCs from blood, taken approximately 25 months after vaccination. The receptor was derived from a man in his fifties or sixties who received an inactivated influenza vaccine. The CDR3 sequence: CASSEGHPNNEQFF. The CDR3 bases are TGTGCCAGCAGTGAAGGACACCCGAACAATGAGCAGTTCTTC.